The 4 T cell receptor beta chains presented below share a single source sample, sequenced in a study of regulatory T cells in long-lasting Graves disease. Construction of TCR beta libraries relied on iRepertoire HTBI primers and on Arm-PCR targeting CDR3 regions. TCRdb redid the calling of the multiplex PCR reads with MiXCR, one entry per CDR3 protein. The sample consists of 350,000 to 400,000 distinct CDR3 sequences, roughly 16% of them appearing once. This sample's time point: newly diagnosed GD, antithyroid drugs for less than 3 months. Preparation of the TCR library used RNA extracted from PBMCs. Sequenced here: peripheral blood mononuclear cells (PBMCs), sampled at new diagnosis, from a patient treated with antithyroid drugs. The receptors shown here come from a female donor with Graves disease.

As regards this clonotype: Being one base from a much bigger clone, this may be a read error. This chain uses TRBV11-2 with TRBJ1-1; no clear D. This CDR3 is 16 amino acids long. Germline V CDR1 and CDR2: SGHAT, FQNNGV. Here the CDR3 DNA reads TGTGTCAGCAGCTTATTTTCAGGAGGCTTGAACACTGAAGCTTTCTTT. The encoded protein is CVSSLFSGGLNTEAFF.

Ten or more counts support this clonotype. The chain has TRBV20-1 and TRBJ2-1, with 7 bases matching TRBD1. The CDR3 has 13 residues. CDR1 DFQATT and CDR2 SNEGSKA come from the germline V gene (reference sequence). Germline trimming cut 5 bases from V and 3 bases from J; bases unmatched to any gene: 4. CDR3 in amino acids: CSAEGQFYNEQFF. DNA for the CDR3: TGCAGTGCTGAGGGACAGTTCTACAATGAGCAGTTCTTC.

This rearrangement joins TRBV6-5 to TRBJ2-1; D may be TRBD2 (5 bases). Trimming removed 3 bases at V and 7 bases at J, with 7 bases between. CDR1 is MNHEY and CDR2 is SVGAGI in the germline V gene. The CDR3 extends over 12 amino acids. CDR3 in amino acids: CASSYTGNEQFF. The CDR3, as DNA: TGTGCCAGCAGTTATACGGGAAATGAGCAGTTCTTC.

This clonotype occurred many times. In DNA form, the CDR3 reads TGTGCCAGCAGTCTACGGGCCCACCTTTTCAATGAGCAGTTCTTC. It codes for CASSLRAHLFNEQFF. The genes are TRBV27 and TRBJ2-1; the D is unclear. CDR1 is MNHEY, CDR2 SMNVEV, per germline (reference sequence). Trimming took 5 bases from V and 6 from J, leaving 17 bases between them. The CDR3 extends over 15 amino acids.